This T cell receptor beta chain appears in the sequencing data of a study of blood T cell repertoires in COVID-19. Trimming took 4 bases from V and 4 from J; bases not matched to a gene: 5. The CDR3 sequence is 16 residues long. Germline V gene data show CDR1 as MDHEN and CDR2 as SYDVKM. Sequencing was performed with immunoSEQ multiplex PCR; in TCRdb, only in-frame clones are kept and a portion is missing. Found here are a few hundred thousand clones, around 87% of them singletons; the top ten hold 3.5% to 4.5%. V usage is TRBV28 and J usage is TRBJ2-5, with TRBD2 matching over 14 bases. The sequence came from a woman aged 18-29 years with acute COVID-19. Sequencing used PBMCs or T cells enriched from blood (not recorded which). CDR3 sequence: CASSSRLAGGVETQYF. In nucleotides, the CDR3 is TGTGCCAGCAGTTCCCGACTAGCGGGAGGGGTAGAGACCCAGTACTTC.